Described below is a single TCR beta chain sequence and its context. V was cut by 6 bases and J by 7 bases, with 18 bases left in between. The length of the CDR3 is 15 residues. The germline V gene encodes CDR1 SGHTA and CDR2 FQGTGA. Measured with immunoSEQ multiplex PCR; TCRdb has only the in-frame clones, and not every one. Of a few hundred thousand clones listed, around 88% are singletons. The sample comes from a study of blood T cell repertoires in COVID-19. Material for sequencing was peripheral blood. The sequence came from a woman aged 30 to 39 who had recovered from COVID-19. V is TRBV7-3 and J is TRBJ2-2; the D gene is possibly TRBD2 (6 bases). The CDR3 DNA follows: TGTGCCAGCAGTGGCGGGGTAGCGAAGAACGGGGAGCTGTTTTTT. The encoded protein is CASSGGVAKNGELFF.